These T cell receptor beta chains were read from a single sample in a study of cytomegalovirus exposure and HLA in healthy donors. Clones were read by immunoSEQ multiplex PCR, and TCRdb kept only the in-frame ones, dropping some. The table has around 130,000 clones, under 90% seen once. The sequenced sample consisted of PBMCs. These receptors were obtained from a man under 40 in good health and CMV-seronegative. The CDR3 runs from the conserved cysteine through the conserved F or W. D genes are given only for firm matches. Not every row has a clone size; where given, it reads once, few, many or a size class.

CDR3 DNA	CDR3 protein	J gene	clone size	D gene	V gene
TGTGCTAGTGGTTCAGAGGGATCCTCCTACGAGCAGTACTTC	CASGSEGSSYEQYF	TRBJ2-7	few	.	TRBV12-5
TGTGCCAGCAGTTTAGAGGACAGCCCTAATGAAAAACTGTTTTTT	CASSLEDSPNEKLFF	TRBJ1-4	.	.	TRBV27
TGTGCCAGCAGCTCGACCGGACAGGGGGCGAATCAGCCCCAGCATTTT	CASSSTGQGANQPQHF	TRBJ1-5	.	TRBD1	TRBV7-9
TGCGCCAGCAGCCCCATGACCGGGGACGAGCAGTACTTC	CASSPMTGDEQYF	TRBJ2-7	.	.	TRBV5-1
TGTGCCAGCAGCTTAGGAGGGGGAGCTCAGCCCCAGCATTTT	CASSLGGGAQPQHF	TRBJ1-5	.	.	TRBV7-6
TGTGCCAGCAGCTGGGGGACAGGGGAGGGCCACGAGCAGTACTTC	CASSWGTGEGHEQYF	TRBJ2-7	.	TRBD1	TRBV2
TGTGCCAGCAGCTTAAGTCCAGAGAACACTGAAGCTTTCTTT	CASSLSPENTEAFF	TRBJ1-1	.	.	TRBV7-3
TGTGCCAGCAGCCCCCGGACAGTCTACGAGCAGTACTTC	CASSPRTVYEQYF	TRBJ2-7	.	.	TRBV2
TGCGCCAGCAGCCTACTAGCGGGGGCCACAGATACGCAGTATTTT	CASSLLAGATDTQYF	TRBJ2-3	.	TRBD2	TRBV5-1
TGCGCCAGCAGCCGGACCCTTAGCGGGGGCTACGAGCAGTACTTC	CASSRTLSGGYEQYF	TRBJ2-7	.	TRBD2	TRBV4-1
TGTGCCAGCAGTGCACCCGGGACACCGAACACTGAAGCTTTCTTT	CASSAPGTPNTEAFF	TRBJ1-1	.	.	TRBV6-5
TGTGCCAGCAGCTTGAGACAGGGGGGCACTGAAGCTTTCTTT	CASSLRQGGTEAFF	TRBJ1-1	once	TRBD1	TRBV5-4
TGTGCCAGCAGCCAGCGACCGGGACTCTCAGCAGATACGCAGTATTTT	CASSQRPGLSADTQYF	TRBJ2-3	.	.	TRBV14
TGTGCCAGCAGGGGCGGGGACAGCTTTATCTATGGCTACACCTTC	CASRGGDSFIYGYTF	TRBJ1-2	.	TRBD1	TRBV6-6
TGTGCCAGCAGGGGAGGCCTCTCTGGAAACACCATATATTTT	CASRGGLSGNTIYF	TRBJ1-3	few	.	TRBV5-4
TGCAGCGTTGAAGCAGACAGTTTCTATGGCTACACCTTC	CSVEADSFYGYTF	TRBJ1-2	.	.	TRBV29-1
TGTGCCAGCAACCCCGCCGGGACAGCAAAAAAAGCTTTCTTT	CASNPAGTAKKAFF	TRBJ1-1	once	TRBD1	TRBV28
TGTGCCAGCAACTTCTTCCGGACTAGCGGGGGGGCCGATCCCCTTTACAATGAGCAGTTCTTC	CASNFFRTSGGADPLYNEQFF	TRBJ2-1	.	TRBD2	TRBV9
TGTGCCAGCAGGCCACATGACTCCTACGAGCAGTACTTC	CASRPHDSYEQYF	TRBJ2-7	.	.	TRBV5-4
TGTGCCAGTAGCCCCACAGGGAGCTATGGCTACACCTTC	CASSPTGSYGYTF	TRBJ1-2	.	.	TRBV19
TGTGCCAGCAGTCCTCTAGCGGGGGAGCTCGGCGGGGAGCTGTTTTTT	CASSPLAGELGGELFF	TRBJ2-2	.	TRBD2	TRBV28
TGTGCCATCATGGGAGGGACTAGCGGGTACAATGAGCAGTTCTTC	CAIMGGTSGYNEQFF	TRBJ2-1	.	TRBD2	TRBV10-3
TGTGCCAGCAGGGGGAGATGGGGACAGGGAACCTACAATGAGCAGTTCTTC	CASRGRWGQGTYNEQFF	TRBJ2-1	.	TRBD1	TRBV27
TGTGCCAGCAGCTTAAGGGCAGGGGATAATTCACCCCTCCACTTT	CASSLRAGDNSPLHF	TRBJ1-6	few	.	TRBV7-2
TGTGCCAGCAGCTTACAGGGGGGTAATCAGCCCCAGCATTTT	CASSLQGGNQPQHF	TRBJ1-5	.	TRBD1	TRBV7-9
TGTGCCAGCACCGGGGACAGAGGGGACACTGAAGCTTTCTTT	CASTGDRGDTEAFF	TRBJ1-1	.	TRBD1	TRBV7-2
TGCGCCAGCAGCCAAGATTACCCTAGCGGGGGGGCAGATACGCAGTATTTT	CASSQDYPSGGADTQYF	TRBJ2-3	.	TRBD2	TRBV4-3
TGTGCCAGCAGTGGACCGACAGGGGGTCCAGATACGCAGTATTTT	CASSGPTGGPDTQYF	TRBJ2-3	.	TRBD1	TRBV27
TGTGCCAGCTCCCCCGCTAGCGGGCCGATTTGGGATGAGCAGTTCTTC	CASSPASGPIWDEQFF	TRBJ2-1	.	TRBD2	TRBV28
TGTGCCAGCAGCTTGGAGGGGGGGCGGTTGAACACTGAAGCTTTCTTT	CASSLEGGRLNTEAFF	TRBJ1-1	.	.	TRBV13
TGTGCCAGTAGTATCCGTGACAGCAATGAGCAGTTCTTC	CASSIRDSNEQFF	TRBJ2-1	.	.	TRBV19
TGTGCCAGTATCCCGGGACAGGGGATTTCTGGCAATCAGCCCCAGCATTTT	CASIPGQGISGNQPQHF	TRBJ1-5	.	TRBD1	TRBV19
TGTGCCAGCAGCTTGCCTCTGGGGGGGCGCGAGCAGTACTTC	CASSLPLGGREQYF	TRBJ2-7	.	.	TRBV5-6
TGTGCCATCAGTAAGACAGGGCCCTACGAGCAGTACTTC	CAISKTGPYEQYF	TRBJ2-7	.	TRBD1	TRBV10-3
TGTGCCAGCAGCTTTAGCCCGACAGAGAGGAACACTGAAGCTTTCTTT	CASSFSPTERNTEAFF	TRBJ1-1	.	.	TRBV11-2
TGTGCCAGCAGCGGTAGGGGTAAGAACTATGGCTACACCTTC	CASSGRGKNYGYTF	TRBJ1-2	.	.	TRBV9
TGTGCCAGCATATCAGGAGGCTCTGGGGCCAACGTCCTGACTTTC	CASISGGSGANVLTF	TRBJ2-6	.	.	TRBV6-1
TGCGCCAGCGCCGGACAAGCTTCCTACGAGCAGTACTTC	CASAGQASYEQYF	TRBJ2-7	.	.	TRBV5-1
TGTGCCAGCAGCCCCCGGGACACGTCCTCCTATGGCTACACCTTC	CASSPRDTSSYGYTF	TRBJ1-2	.	.	TRBV7-9
TGTGCCAGCAGCCAAGATCGGCAGGTGAATGAAAAACTGTTTTTT	CASSQDRQVNEKLFF	TRBJ1-4	.	.	TRBV4-2
TGTGCCAGCAGTGAACCGTGGGACAGAGAGTACAATGAGCAGTTCTTC	CASSEPWDREYNEQFF	TRBJ2-1	.	TRBD1	TRBV2